Listed below are T cell receptor beta chains from one sample, sequenced in a study of blood T cell repertoires in COVID-19. Profiling relied on immunoSEQ multiplex PCR, and the TCRdb table lists in-frame clones only, not all of them. The table records 100,000 to 150,000 clones, over 75% of them present only once. The sequenced sample consisted of peripheral blood. The source is an elderly man with active or convalescent COVID-19. Both conserved end residues are part of each CDR3. D genes are given only for firm matches. Where a row states a size, it is once, few, many or the class of an expanded clone; other rows omit it.

>TRBV27|-|TRBJ1-2|15|TRBD1
CASGRQGAMNYGYTF
TGTGCCAGCGGAAGACAGGGGGCTATGAACTATGGCTACACCTTC
>TRBV11-3|-|TRBJ1-6|10|-
CASRDSPLHF
TGTGCCAGCCGTGATTCACCCCTCCACTTT
>TRBV13|-|TRBJ2-1|16|-
CASSGNSEVRYNEQFF
TGTGCCAGCAGCGGAAACTCAGAGGTGCGCTACAATGAGCAGTTCTTC
>TRBV5-4|-|TRBJ1-2|13|TRBD1
CASTLGQDYGYTF
TGTGCCAGCACCTTAGGACAGGACTATGGCTACACCTTC
>TRBV5-4|-|TRBJ1-1|14|-
CASSPPRVGTEAFF
TGTGCCAGCAGCCCGCCGAGGGTGGGCACTGAAGCTTTCTTT
>TRBV28|-|TRBJ2-3|13|-
CASSPRVQDTQYF
TGTGCCAGCAGTCCCAGGGTCCAAGATACGCAGTATTTT
>TRBV2|-|TRBJ1-2|12|-
CASGSGEISYTF
TGTGCCAGCGGGTCGGGGGAAATTAGCTACACCTTC
>TRBV9|-|TRBJ1-2|15|TRBD1
CASSVGQGTNYGYTF
TGTGCCAGCAGCGTAGGACAGGGGACTAACTATGGCTACACCTTC
>TRBV15|-|TRBJ1-4|14|-
CATSSRAANEKLFF
TGTGCCACCAGCAGCAGGGCGGCTAATGAAAAACTGTTTTTT
>TRBV2|-|TRBJ1-4|13|TRBD1
CAGRQGMGEKLFF
TGTGCCGGCAGACAGGGGATGGGCGAAAAACTGTTTTTT
>TRBV6-1|-|TRBJ1-6|13|-
CASSEERNSPLHF
TGTGCCAGCAGTGAAGAGAGGAATTCACCCCTCCACTTT
>TRBV6-5|-|TRBJ1-4|14|-
CASTPRGGDEKLFF
TGTGCCAGCACCCCTCGAGGAGGTGATGAAAAACTGTTTTTT
>TRBV6-6|-|TRBJ2-5|13|-
CASRTQGQETQYF
TGTGCCAGCAGAACCCAGGGGCAAGAGACCCAGTACTTC
>TRBV30|once|TRBJ2-7|13|-
CAWSVQGTYEQYF
TGTGCCTGGAGTGTGCAGGGTACCTACGAGCAGTACTTC
>TRBV18|-|TRBJ1-6|16|TRBD1
CASSPGQGVVNSPLHF
TGTGCCAGCTCACCAGGGCAGGGGGTGGTGAATTCACCCCTCCACTTT
>TRBV7-9|-|TRBJ1-3|15|-
CASRSGQLLGNTIYF
TGTGCCAGCAGATCCGGACAGTTACTTGGAAACACCATATATTTT
>TRBV24-1|once|TRBJ2-5|13|-
CATSDQVRETQYF
TGTGCCACCAGTGATCAAGTGAGAGAGACCCAGTACTTC
>TRBV28|once|TRBJ1-1|12|-
CASRYRGHKAFF
TGTGCCAGCAGGTATAGGGGACATAAAGCTTTCTTT
>TRBV18|-|TRBJ1-2|15|TRBD1
CASSPVGDSIYGYTF
TGTGCCAGCTCACCAGTCGGGGACAGTATCTATGGCTACACCTTC
>TRBV7-2|-|TRBJ2-3|16|TRBD1
CASSLGGGPSTDTQYF
TGTGCCAGCAGCTTAGGAGGGGGCCCAAGCACAGATACGCAGTATTTT
>TRBV21-1|-|TRBJ2-7|14|-
CASSKWTGDYEQYF
TGTGCCAGCAGCAAATGGACAGGGGATTACGAGCAGTACTTC
>TRBV7-2|-|TRBJ2-1|15|TRBD2
CASSLGVAGGFEQFF
TGTGCCAGCAGCTTAGGGGTAGCGGGAGGGTTTGAGCAGTTCTTC
>TRBV7-9|few|TRBJ2-7|15|TRBD1
CASSSLPGQSYEQYF
TGTGCCAGCAGCTCGCTTCCGGGACAGAGCTACGAGCAGTACTTC
>TRBV7-2|-|TRBJ2-5|15|TRBD1
CASSPGQAFPETQYF
TGTGCCAGCAGCCCGGGACAGGCCTTCCCGGAGACCCAGTACTTC
>TRBV7-3|-|TRBJ1-3|15|-
CASSLTGGTGNTIYF
TGTGCCAGCAGCTTAACAGGGGGTACTGGAAACACCATATATTTT